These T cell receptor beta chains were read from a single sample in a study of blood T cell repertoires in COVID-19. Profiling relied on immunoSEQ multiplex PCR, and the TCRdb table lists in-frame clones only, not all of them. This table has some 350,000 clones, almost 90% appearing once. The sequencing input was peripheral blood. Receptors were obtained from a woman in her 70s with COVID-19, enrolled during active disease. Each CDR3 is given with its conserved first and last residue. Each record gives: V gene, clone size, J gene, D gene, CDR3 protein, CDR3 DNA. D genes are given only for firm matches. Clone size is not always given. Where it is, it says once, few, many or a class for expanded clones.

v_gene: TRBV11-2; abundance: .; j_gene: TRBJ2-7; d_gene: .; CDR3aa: CASSLSGAYEQYF; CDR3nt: TGTGCCAGCAGCTTAAGCGGCGCCTACGAGCAGTACTTC
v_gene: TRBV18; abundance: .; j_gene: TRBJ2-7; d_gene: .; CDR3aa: CASSLLSGEYEQYF; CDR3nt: TGTGCCAGCTCCCTACTAAGTGGGGAGTACGAGCAGTACTTC
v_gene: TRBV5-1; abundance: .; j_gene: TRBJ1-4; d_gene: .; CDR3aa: CASSLQGGNEKLFF; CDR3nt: TGCGCCAGCAGCCTACAGGGCGGTAATGAAAAACTGTTTTTT
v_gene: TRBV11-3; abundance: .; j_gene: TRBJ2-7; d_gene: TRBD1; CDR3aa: CASSSDYGTGGEQYF; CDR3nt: TGTGCCAGCAGCTCGGACTATGGGACAGGGGGCGAGCAGTACTTC
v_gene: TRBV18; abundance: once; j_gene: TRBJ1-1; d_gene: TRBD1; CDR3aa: CASATGGGEAFF; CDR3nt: TGTGCCAGCGCTACAGGGGGAGGTGAAGCTTTCTTT
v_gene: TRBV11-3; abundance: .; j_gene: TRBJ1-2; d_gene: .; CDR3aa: CASSFIREFYGYTF; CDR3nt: TGTGCCAGCAGCTTTATCCGGGAGTTCTATGGCTACACCTTC
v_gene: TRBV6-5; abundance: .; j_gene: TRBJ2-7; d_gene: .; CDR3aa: CASSYSNLDYEQYF; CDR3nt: TGTGCCAGCAGTTACTCGAATCTAGATTACGAGCAGTACTTC
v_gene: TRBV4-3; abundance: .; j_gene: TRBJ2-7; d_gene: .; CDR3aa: CASSQEEDSTYEQYF; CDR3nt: TGCGCCAGCAGCCAAGAGGAGGACAGCACCTACGAGCAGTACTTC
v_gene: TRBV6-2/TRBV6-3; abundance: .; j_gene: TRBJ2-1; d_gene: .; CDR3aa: CASSYSTGNRLFF; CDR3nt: TGTGCCAGCAGTTACTCGACAGGCAACCGTCTGTTCTTC
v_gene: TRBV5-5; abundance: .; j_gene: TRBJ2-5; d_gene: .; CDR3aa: CASSFDSLQETQYF; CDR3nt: TGTGCCAGCAGCTTTGACAGCCTCCAAGAGACCCAGTACTTC
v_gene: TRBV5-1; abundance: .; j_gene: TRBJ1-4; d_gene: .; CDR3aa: CASSRTNGGMNEKLFF; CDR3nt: TGCGCCAGCAGCCGGACAAACGGGGGGATGAATGAAAAACTGTTTTTT
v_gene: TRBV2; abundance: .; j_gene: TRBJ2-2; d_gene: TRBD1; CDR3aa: CATPRGQTGELFF; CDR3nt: TGTGCCACCCCAAGGGGGCAGACCGGGGAGCTGTTTTTT
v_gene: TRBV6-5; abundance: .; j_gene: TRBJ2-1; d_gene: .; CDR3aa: CASSPGVNEQFF; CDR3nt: TGTGCCAGCAGCCCGGGGGTCAATGAGCAGTTCTTC
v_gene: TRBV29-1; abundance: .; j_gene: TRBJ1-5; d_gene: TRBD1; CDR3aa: CSVGDRDNQPQHF; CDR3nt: TGCAGCGTAGGGGACAGGGACAATCAGCCCCAGCATTTT
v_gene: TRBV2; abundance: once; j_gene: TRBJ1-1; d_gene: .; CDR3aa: CASRTHQGGEAFF; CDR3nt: TGTGCCAGCAGAACACACCAAGGGGGTGAAGCTTTCTTT
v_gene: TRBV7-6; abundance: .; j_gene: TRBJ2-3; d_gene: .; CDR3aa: CASSLEASANSDTQYF; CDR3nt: TGTGCCAGCAGCTTAGAGGCTAGCGCCAATTCAGATACGCAGTATTTT
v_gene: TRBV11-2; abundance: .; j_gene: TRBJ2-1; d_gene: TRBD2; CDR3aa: CASSLGAGGPREQFF; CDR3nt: TGTGCCAGCAGCTTAGGAGCGGGGGGGCCGAGGGAGCAGTTCTTC
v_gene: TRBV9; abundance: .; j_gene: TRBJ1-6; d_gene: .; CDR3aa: CASSLLREPWAYNSPLHF; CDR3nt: TGTGCCAGCAGCCTTTTGAGGGAACCCTGGGCCTATAATTCACCCCTCCACTTT
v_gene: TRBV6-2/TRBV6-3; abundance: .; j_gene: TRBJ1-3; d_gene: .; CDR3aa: CASSLPGRGNTIYF; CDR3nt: TGTGCCAGCAGTCTTCCAGGGCGCGGAAACACCATATATTTT
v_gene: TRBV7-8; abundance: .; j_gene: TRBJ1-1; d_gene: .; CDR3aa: CASSTGHLTNTEAFF; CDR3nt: TGTGCCAGCAGCACGGGACACTTAACGAACACTGAAGCTTTCTTT
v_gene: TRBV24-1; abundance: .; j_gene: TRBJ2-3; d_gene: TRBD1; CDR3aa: CATSDYRGRTDTQYF; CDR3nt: TGTGCCACCAGTGACTACAGGGGGAGAACAGATACGCAGTATTTT
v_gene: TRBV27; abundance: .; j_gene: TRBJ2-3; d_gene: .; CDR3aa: CASSLSALYFMDTQYF; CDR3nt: TGTGCCAGCAGTTTATCTGCTCTCTACTTCATGGATACGCAGTATTTT
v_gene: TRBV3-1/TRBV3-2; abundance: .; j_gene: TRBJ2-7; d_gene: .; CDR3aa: CASSPSRGSKPPYEQYF; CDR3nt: TGTGCCAGCAGCCCAAGTAGGGGTTCCAAGCCCCCCTACGAGCAGTACTTC
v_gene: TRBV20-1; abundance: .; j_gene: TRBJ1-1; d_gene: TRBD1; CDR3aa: CSASRQGATEAFF; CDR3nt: TGCAGTGCTAGTCGGCAGGGGGCCACTGAAGCTTTCTTT
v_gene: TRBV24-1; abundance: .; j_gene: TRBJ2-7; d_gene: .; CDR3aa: CATSSPGVPYEQYF; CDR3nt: TGTGCCACCAGTTCCCCAGGGGTACCCTACGAGCAGTACTTC
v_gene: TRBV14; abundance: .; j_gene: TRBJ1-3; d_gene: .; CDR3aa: CASSQTGGNTIYF; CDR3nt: TGTGCCAGCAGCCAGACAGGTGGAAACACCATATATTTT
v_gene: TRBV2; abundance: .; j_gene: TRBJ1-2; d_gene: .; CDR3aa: CASRVLRGSYTF; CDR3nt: TGTGCCAGCAGGGTCCTAAGGGGAAGCTACACCTTC
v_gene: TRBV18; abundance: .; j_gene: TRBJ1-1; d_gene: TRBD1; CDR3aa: CASLTNPADRDTEAFF; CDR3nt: TGTGCCAGCTTAACTAACCCAGCGGACAGGGACACTGAAGCTTTCTTT
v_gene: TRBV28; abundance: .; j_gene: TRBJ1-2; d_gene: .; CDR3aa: CASSLTTAGKGYTF; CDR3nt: TGTGCCAGCAGTTTAACGACGGCAGGGAAGGGCTACACCTTC
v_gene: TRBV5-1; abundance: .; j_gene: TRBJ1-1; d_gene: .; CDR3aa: CASSFRNLDRSSSEAFF; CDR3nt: TGCGCCAGCAGCTTTCGAAACCTAGACAGATCATCCTCTGAAGCTTTCTTT
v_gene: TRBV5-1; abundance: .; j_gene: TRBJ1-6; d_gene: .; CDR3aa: CASSLDRTAVGSPLHF; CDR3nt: TGCGCCAGCAGCTTGGACCGGACAGCCGTCGGGTCACCCCTCCACTTT
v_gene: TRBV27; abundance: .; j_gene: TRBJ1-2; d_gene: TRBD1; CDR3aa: CASSKQGAIGYTF; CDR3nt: TGTGCCAGCAGCAAACAGGGGGCTATAGGCTACACCTTC
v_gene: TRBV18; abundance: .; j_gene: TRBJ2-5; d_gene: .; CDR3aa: CASSPPGGEETQYF; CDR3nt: TGTGCCAGCTCACCACCGGGCGGGGAAGAGACCCAGTACTTC
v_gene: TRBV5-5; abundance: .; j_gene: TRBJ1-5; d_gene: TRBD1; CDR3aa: CASSLEAGGGQPQHF; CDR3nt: TGTGCCAGCAGCTTGGAAGCAGGGGGAGGTCAGCCCCAGCATTTT
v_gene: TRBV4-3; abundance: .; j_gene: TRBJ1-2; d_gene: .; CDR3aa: CASSQDQQGDYGYTF; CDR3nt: TGCGCCAGCAGCCAAGATCAACAGGGTGATTATGGCTACACCTTC
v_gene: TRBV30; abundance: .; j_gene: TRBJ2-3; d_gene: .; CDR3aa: CAWSPTDTQYF; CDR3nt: TGTGCCTGGAGCCCTACAGATACGCAGTATTTT
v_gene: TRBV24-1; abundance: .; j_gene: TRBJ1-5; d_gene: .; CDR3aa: CATSDRQINQPQHF; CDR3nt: TGTGCCACCAGTGACCGACAGATTAATCAGCCCCAGCATTTT
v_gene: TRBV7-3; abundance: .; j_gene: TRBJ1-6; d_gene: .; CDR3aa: CASSLSRDINSPLHF; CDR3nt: TGTGCCAGCAGCTTAAGCCGGGACATTAATTCACCCCTCCACTTT
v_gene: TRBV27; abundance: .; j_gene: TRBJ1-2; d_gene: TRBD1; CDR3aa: CASSLLGQGAKRVGTDYGYTF; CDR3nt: TGTGCCAGCAGTTTATTGGGACAGGGGGCTAAAAGGGTTGGTACGGACTATGGCTACACCTTC
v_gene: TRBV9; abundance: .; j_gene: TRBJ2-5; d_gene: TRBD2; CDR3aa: CASSAGLAGGQETQYF; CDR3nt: TGTGCCAGCAGCGCGGGACTAGCGGGGGGGCAAGAGACCCAGTACTTC
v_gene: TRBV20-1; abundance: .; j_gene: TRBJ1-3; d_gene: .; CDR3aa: CSASGTGVPSSGNTIYF; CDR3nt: TGCAGTGCTAGTGGTACCGGGGTCCCAAGCTCTGGAAACACCATATATTTT
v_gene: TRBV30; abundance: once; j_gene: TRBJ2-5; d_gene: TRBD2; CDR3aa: CAWSTGGAQYF; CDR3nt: TGTGCCTGGAGTACCGGGGGGGCCCAGTACTTC
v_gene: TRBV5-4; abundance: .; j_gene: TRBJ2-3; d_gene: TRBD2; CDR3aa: CASRPSGGTDTQYF; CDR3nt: TGTGCCAGCAGGCCTAGCGGGGGCACAGATACGCAGTATTTT
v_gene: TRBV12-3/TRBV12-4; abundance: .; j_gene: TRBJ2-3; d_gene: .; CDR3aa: CASSLGSTDTQYF; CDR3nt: TGTGCCAGCAGCCTCGGGTCGACAGATACGCAGTATTTT
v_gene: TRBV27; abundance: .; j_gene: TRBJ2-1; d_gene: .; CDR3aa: CASSFQGGNEQFF; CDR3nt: TGTGCCAGCAGTTTCCAGGGAGGCAATGAGCAGTTCTTC
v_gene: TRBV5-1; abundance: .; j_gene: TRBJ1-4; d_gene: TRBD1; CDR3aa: CASSFDRAPEKLFF; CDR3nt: TGCGCCAGCAGCTTCGACAGGGCGCCTGAAAAACTGTTTTTT
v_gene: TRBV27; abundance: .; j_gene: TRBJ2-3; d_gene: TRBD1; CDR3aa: CARGQGPSTDTQYF; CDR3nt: TGTGCCAGGGGACAGGGGCCCAGCACAGATACGCAGTATTTT
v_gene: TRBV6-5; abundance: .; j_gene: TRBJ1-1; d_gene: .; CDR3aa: CASSYSTILEVDAFF; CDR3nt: TGTGCCAGCAGTTACTCGACGATATTGGAGGTAGACGCTTTCTTT
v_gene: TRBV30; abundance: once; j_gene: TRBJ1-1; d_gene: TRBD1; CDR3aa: CARGTGGGNTEAFF; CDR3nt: TGTGCCCGAGGGACAGGGGGGGGGAACACTGAAGCTTTCTTT
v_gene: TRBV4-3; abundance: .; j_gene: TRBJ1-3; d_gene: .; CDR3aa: CASSQGTGTGNTIYF; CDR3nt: TGCGCCAGCAGCCAAGGTACAGGGACTGGAAACACCATATATTTT
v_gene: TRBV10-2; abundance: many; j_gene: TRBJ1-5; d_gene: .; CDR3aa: CASSEWAGMGNQPQHF; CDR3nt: TGCGCCAGCAGTGAGTGGGCAGGGATGGGCAATCAGCCCCAGCATTTT
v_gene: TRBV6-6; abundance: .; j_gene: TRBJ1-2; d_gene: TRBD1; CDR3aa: CASSLPGTGKDGYTF; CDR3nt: TGTGCCAGCAGTCTACCCGGGACAGGAAAGGATGGCTACACCTTC
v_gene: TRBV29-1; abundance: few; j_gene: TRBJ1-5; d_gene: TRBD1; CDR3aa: CSVKGTVNQPQHF; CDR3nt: TGCAGCGTGAAAGGGACAGTCAATCAGCCCCAGCATTTT
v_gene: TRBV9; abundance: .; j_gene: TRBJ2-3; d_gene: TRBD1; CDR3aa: CASSKLEGAASTDTQYF; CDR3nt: TGTGCCAGCAGCAAGCTCGAGGGGGCAGCTAGCACAGATACGCAGTATTTT
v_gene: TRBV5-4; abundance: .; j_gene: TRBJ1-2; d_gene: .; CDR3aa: CASSLRGYKAGYTF; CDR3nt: TGTGCCAGCAGCTTAAGGGGGTATAAGGCTGGCTACACCTTC
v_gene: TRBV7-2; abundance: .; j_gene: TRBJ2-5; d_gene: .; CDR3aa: CASSRDWGTQYF; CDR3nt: TGTGCCAGCAGCCGGGACTGGGGGACCCAGTACTTC
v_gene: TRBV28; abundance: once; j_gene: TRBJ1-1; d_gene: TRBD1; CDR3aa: CASSGLGGTGF; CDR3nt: TGTGCCAGCAGCGGATTGGGGGGGACAGGGTTT
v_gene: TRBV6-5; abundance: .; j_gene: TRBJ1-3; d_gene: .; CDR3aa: CASSYQDTIYF; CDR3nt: TGTGCCAGCAGTTACCAGGACACCATATATTTT
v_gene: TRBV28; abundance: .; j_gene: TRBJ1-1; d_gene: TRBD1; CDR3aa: CASSMHRGRLSEAFF; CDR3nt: TGTGCCAGCAGTATGCACAGGGGGCGGCTGTCTGAAGCTTTCTTT